A selection of T cell receptor beta chains follows, all from one sample in a study of regulatory T cells in long-lasting Graves disease. Each CDR3 protein is one row after TCRdb ran MiXCR on the multiplex PCR reads. The table shows about 660,000 distinct CDR3 sequences, with 30% occurring only once. The source was peripheral blood mononuclear cells (PBMCs), collected when the disease was refractory, from a patient treated with antithyroid drugs. These receptors all stem from a female donor with Graves disease. CDR3s include the opening cysteine and the closing phenylalanine or tryptophan. The order of the fields is J gene, V gene, clone size, CDR3 length, CDR3 protein. A row's size may be missing; if present it is once, few, many or a size class.

TRBJ2-3 | TRBV2 | - | 14 | CASSQGLAYDTQYF
TRBJ1-2 | TRBV6-2/TRBV6-3 | - | 13 | CASSPEPRYGYTF
TRBJ1-5 | TRBV2 | few | 14 | CASRVQGPNQPQHF
TRBJ1-1 | TRBV12-3/TRBV12-4 | many | 13 | CASRAAGSTEAFF
TRBJ2-2 | TRBV9 | - | 16 | CASSVATSGGTGELFF
TRBJ2-7 | TRBV12-3/TRBV12-4 | many | 13 | CASSLNRQYEQYF
TRBJ2-3 | TRBV5-1 | few | 15 | CASSLSGLTTDTQYF
TRBJ1-2 | TRBV13 | many | 17 | CASSPGTGPSWHYGYTF
TRBJ1-1 | TRBV30 | - | 13 | CAWSGVRGIEAFF
TRBJ1-2 | TRBV5-1 | - | 19 | CASSPSKTGTGATSFGYTF
TRBJ1-5 | TRBV20-1 | - | 13 | CSASQGADQPQHF
TRBJ2-2 | TRBV2 | few | 14 | CASNRGLETGELFF
TRBJ2-5 | TRBV11-2 | few | 18 | CASSPGLAGGQAGETQYF
TRBJ2-3 | TRBV12-3/TRBV12-4 | few | 16 | CASSLEGTGGGDTQYF
TRBJ1-3 | TRBV5-6 | - | 16 | CASNVLDGDSGNTIYF
TRBJ1-1 | TRBV3-1 | - | 14 | CASSLTDGNAEAFF
TRBJ1-1 | TRBV5-1 | few | 15 | CASSFLGRKNTEAFF
TRBJ2-5 | TRBV20-1 | - | 15 | CSARQRAGSQETQYF
TRBJ2-7 | TRBV10-3 | - | 14 | CAISPGDSTYEQYF
TRBJ2-7 | TRBV6-2/TRBV6-3 | few | 14 | CATAPGQNTYEQYF
TRBJ2-7 | TRBV7-2 | few | 15 | CASSLGRAPSHEQYF
TRBJ1-2 | TRBV18 | - | 15 | CASSPVDDTNYGYTF
TRBJ2-5 | TRBV2 | many | 12 | CASSWEGETQYF
TRBJ2-5 | TRBV6-5 | many | 13 | CASSYWEQETQYF
TRBJ2-7 | TRBV29-1 | - | 13 | CSVEGGQGSQQYF